This TCR beta chain was captured by sequencing in a study of control samples from healthy donors and cancer patients. Germline V gene sequence: CDR1 PRHDT, CDR2 FYEKMQ (reference sequence). CDR3 size: 15 residues. J was trimmed by 6 bases and V by 0 bases; bases with no gene match: 2. Profiled with immunoSEQ multiplex PCR; TCRdb holds only in-frame clones, not every one. This repertoire shows about 82,000 clones, approximately 94% found once; its top ten account for 4.8%. The sequence derives from a woman aged 18-29 years in good health. Sequencing used blood. The V gene is TRBV13, the J gene TRBJ1-5; 10 nucleotides line up with TRBD1. The CDR3 bases are TGTGCCAGCAGCTTAGGGGGGACAGGGGTTCAGCCCCAGCATTTT. As protein: CASSLGGTGVQPQHF.